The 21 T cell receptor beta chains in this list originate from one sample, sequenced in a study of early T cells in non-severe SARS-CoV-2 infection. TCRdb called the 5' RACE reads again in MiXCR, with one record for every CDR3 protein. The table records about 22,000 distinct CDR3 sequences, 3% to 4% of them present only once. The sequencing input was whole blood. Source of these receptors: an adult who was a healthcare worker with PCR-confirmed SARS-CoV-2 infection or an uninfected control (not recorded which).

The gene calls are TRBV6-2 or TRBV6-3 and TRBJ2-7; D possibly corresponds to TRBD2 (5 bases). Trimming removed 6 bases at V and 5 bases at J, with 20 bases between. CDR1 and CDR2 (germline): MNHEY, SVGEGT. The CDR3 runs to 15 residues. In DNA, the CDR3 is TGTGCCAGCAGGGACTCGCCGGGAACCCCCGACGAGCAGTACTTC. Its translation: CASRDSPGTPDEQYF.

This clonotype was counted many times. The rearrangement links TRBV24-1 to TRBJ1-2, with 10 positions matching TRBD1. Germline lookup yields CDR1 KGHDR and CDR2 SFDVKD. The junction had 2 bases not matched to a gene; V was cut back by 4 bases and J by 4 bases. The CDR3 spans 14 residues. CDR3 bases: TGTGCCACCAGTGACCGGGACAGGGGCTATGGCTACACCTTC. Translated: CATSDRDRGYGYTF.

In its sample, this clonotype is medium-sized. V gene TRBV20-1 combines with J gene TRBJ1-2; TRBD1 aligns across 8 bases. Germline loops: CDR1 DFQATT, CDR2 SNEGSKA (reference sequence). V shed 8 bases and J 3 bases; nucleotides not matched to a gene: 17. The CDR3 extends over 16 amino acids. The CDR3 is CSTHSGTGTFYYGYTF. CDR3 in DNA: TGCAGTACACACTCCGGGACAGGAACCTTTTACTATGGCTACACCTTC.

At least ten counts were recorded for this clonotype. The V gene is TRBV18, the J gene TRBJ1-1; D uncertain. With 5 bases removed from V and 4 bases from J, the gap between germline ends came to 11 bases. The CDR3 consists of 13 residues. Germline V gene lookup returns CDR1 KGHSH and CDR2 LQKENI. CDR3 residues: CASSTYEATEAFF. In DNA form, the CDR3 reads TGTGCCAGCTCAACCTACGAAGCCACTGAAGCTTTCTTT. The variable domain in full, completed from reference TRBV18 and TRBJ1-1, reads NAGVMQNPRHLVRRRGQEARLRCSPMKGHSHVYWYRQLPEEGLKFMVYLQKENIIDESGMPKERFSAEFPKEGPSILRIQQVVRGDSAAYFCASSTYEATEAFFGQGTRLTVV.

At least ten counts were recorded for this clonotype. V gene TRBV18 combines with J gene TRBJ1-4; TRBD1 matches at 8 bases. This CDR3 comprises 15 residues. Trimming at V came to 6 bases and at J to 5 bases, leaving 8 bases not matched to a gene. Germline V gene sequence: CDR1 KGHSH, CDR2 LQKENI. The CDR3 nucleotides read TGTGCCAGCTCGCCCCGACAGGGGTCGAATGAAAAACTGTTTTTT. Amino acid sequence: CASSPRQGSNEKLFF.

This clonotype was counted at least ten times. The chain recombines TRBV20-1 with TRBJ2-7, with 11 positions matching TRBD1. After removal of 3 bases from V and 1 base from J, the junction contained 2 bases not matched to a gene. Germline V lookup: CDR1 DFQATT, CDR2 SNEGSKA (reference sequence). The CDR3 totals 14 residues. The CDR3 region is CSARDRGRSYEQYF. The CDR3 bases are TGCAGTGCTAGGGACAGGGGGCGTTCCTACGAGCAGTACTTC.

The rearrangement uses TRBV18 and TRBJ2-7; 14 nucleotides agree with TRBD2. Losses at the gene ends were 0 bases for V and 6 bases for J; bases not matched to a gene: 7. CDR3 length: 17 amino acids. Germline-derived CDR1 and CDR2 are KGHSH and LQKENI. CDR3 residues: CASSPPSRTSGRSEQYF. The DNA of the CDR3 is TGTGCCAGCTCACCACCGTCGCGGACTAGCGGGAGGAGCGAGCAGTACTTC.

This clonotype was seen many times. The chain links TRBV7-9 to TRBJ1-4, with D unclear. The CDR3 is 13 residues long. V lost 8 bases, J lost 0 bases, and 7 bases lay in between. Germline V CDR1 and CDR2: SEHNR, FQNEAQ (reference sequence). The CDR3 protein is CASRAPTNEKLFF. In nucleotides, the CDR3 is TGTGCCAGCCGGGCGCCAACTAATGAAAAACTGTTTTTT.

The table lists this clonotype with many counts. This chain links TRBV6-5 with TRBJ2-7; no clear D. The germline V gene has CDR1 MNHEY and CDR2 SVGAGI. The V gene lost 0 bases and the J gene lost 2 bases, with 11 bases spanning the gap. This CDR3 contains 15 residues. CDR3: CASSYSKHVAYEQYF. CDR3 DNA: TGTGCCAGCAGTTACTCGAAGCACGTAGCCTACGAGCAGTACTTC.

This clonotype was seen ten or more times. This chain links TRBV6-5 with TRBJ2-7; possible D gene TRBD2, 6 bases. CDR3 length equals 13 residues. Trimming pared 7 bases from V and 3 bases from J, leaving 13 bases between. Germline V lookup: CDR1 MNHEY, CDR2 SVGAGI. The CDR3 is CASKTGVDYEQYF. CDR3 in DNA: TGTGCCAGCAAGACGGGGGTGGACTACGAGCAGTACTTC.

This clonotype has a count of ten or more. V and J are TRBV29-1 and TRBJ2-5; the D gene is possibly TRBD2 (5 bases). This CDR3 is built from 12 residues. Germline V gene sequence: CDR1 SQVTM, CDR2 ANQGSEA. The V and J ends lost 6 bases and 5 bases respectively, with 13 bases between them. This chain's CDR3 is CSVRPTGETQYF. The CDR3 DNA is TGCAGCGTAAGACCCACGGGGGAGACCCAGTACTTC.

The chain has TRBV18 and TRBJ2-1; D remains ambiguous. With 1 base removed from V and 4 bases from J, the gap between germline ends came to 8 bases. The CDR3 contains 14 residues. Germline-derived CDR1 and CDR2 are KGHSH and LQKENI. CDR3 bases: TGTGCCAGCTCACCACACACTATATACAATGAGCAGTTCTTC. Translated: CASSPHTIYNEQFF.

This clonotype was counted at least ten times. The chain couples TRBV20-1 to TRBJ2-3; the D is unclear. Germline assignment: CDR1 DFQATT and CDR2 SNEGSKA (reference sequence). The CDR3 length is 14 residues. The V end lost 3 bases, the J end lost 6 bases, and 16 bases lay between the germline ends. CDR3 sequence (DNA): TGCAGTGCTAGTCCACTACCCGGTGCCGATACGCAGTATTTT. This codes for CSASPLPGADTQYF.

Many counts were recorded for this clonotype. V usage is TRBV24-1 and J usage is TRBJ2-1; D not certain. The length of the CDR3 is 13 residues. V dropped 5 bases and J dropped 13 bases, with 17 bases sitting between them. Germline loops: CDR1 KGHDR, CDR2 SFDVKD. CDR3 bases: TGTGCCACCAGTGCCGGTCCTACGACGAGTCAGTTCTTC. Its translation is CATSAGPTTSQFF.

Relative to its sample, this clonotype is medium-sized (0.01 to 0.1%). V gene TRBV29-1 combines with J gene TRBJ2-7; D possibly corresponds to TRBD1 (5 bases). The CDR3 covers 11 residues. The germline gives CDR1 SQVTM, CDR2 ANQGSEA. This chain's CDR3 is CSARVSYEQYF. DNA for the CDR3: TGCAGTGCCAGGGTCTCCTACGAGCAGTACTTC.

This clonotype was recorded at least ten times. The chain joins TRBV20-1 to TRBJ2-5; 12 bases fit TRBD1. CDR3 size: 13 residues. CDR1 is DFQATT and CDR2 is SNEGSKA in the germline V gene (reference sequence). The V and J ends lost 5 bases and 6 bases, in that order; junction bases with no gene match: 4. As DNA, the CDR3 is TGCAGTGCTTACCGGGACAGGGGGCAGACCCAGTACTTC. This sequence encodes CSAYRDRGQTQYF.

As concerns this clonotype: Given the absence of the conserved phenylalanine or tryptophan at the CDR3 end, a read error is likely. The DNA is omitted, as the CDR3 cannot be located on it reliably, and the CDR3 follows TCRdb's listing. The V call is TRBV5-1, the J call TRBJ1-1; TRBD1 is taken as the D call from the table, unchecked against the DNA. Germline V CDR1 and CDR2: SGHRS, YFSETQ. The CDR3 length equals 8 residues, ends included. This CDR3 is CASSPPPS.

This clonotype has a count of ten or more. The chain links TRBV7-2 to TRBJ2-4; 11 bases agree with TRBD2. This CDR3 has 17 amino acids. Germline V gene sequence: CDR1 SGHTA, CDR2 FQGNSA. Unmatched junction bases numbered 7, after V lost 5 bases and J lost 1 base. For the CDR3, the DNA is TGTGCCAGCAGCCCCACTCTAGCGGGAGGCGCCAAAAACATTCAGTACTTC. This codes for CASSPTLAGGAKNIQYF.

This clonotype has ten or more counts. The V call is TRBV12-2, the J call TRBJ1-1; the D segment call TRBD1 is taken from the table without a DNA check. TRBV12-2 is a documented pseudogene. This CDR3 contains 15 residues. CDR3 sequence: CASRLPRELNTEAFF. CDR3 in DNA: TGTGCAAGTCGCCTTCCCCGGGAACTGAACACTGAAGCTTTCTTT.

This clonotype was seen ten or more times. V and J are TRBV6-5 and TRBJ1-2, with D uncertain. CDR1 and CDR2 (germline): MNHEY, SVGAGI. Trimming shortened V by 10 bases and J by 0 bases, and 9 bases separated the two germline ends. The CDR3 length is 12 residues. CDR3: CAIHGANYGYTF. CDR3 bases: TGTGCCATCCACGGAGCTAACTATGGCTACACCTTC.

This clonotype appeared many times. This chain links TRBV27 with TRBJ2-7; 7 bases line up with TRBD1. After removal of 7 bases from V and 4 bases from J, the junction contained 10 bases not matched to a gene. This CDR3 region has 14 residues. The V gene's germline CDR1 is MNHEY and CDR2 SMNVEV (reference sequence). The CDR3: CASKETGLEYEQYF. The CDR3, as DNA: TGTGCCAGCAAAGAGACAGGGTTGGAGTACGAGCAGTACTTC.